This record covers a single TCR beta chain. Assay used: immunoSEQ multiplex PCR; TCRdb lists only in-frame clones, some missing. Here the sample spans 270,000 or so clones, about 89% being singletons. The sample is drawn from a study of blood T cell repertoires in COVID-19. Trimming took 1 base from V and 7 from J, leaving 8 bases between them. The germline V gene encodes CDR1 MGHRA and CDR2 YSYEKL. The CDR3 covers 13 residues. The TCR originated in a man in his forties or fifties with active or convalescent COVID-19. V usage is TRBV4-1 and J usage is TRBJ1-5; no clear D gene. Sequenced input: peripheral blood. Written as DNA, the CDR3 is TGCGCCAGCAGCCAAGGGGCGGGGCAGCCCCAGCATTTT. Translated: CASSQGAGQPQHF.